Each of the 18 T cell receptor beta chains below was sequenced from the same sample in a study of T cell repertoires in cytomegalovirus infection. Each CDR3 protein is one row after TCRdb ran MiXCR on the reads. Of around 450,000 distinct CDR3 sequences listed, roughly 31% are singletons. Sequencing was done on a sample of PBMCs. Receptors originate from a human donor in good health (CMV status not recorded). Some clones in this sample may be carry-over from other donors' samples.

This clonotype was seen repeatedly, ten times or more. This chain links TRBV7-2 with TRBJ2-7, with 11 bases matching TRBD1. The CDR3 is 14 amino acids. J was trimmed by 4 bases and V by 5 bases; bases with no gene match: 4. The germline V gene has CDR1 SGHTA and CDR2 FQGNSA. CDR3 region: CASSLRDRGYEQYF. The CDR3 bases are TGTGCCAGCAGCCTCCGGGACAGGGGGTACGAGCAGTACTTC.

This clonotype was found a few times. The chain carries TRBV19 and TRBJ2-3; D gene ambiguous. This CDR3 is built from 15 residues. The ends were cut back, 2 bases at V and 4 bases at J, with 13 bases in the middle. Germline CDR1 LNHDA, CDR2 SQIVND (reference sequence). The CDR3 region has the DNA TGTGCCAGTAGTATACACAGTAGAAGCCCAGATACGCAGTATTTT. Protein sequence: CASSIHSRSPDTQYF.

The genes are TRBV6-2 or TRBV6-3 and TRBJ2-1; TRBD2 matches 8 bases. This CDR3 spans 15 amino acids. The V gene's germline CDR1 is MNHEY and CDR2 SVGEGT. V was pared by 6 bases and J by 3 bases, with 7 bases of the junction left unmatched. The DNA of the CDR3 is TGTGCCAGCAGACAACCGGGACTAGGCTACAATGAGCAGTTCTTC. Its translation is CASRQPGLGYNEQFF.

This clonotype was recorded only once. V usage is TRBV4-1 and J usage is TRBJ1-2, with D unclear. Germline lookup yields CDR1 MGHRA and CDR2 YSYEKL. The CDR3 has 15 amino acids. V gave up 0 bases and J gave up 3 bases, with 11 bases separating them. The DNA for the CDR3 is TGCGCCAGCAGCCAAGATTCCGAAGAAGACTATGGCTACACCTTC. Protein sequence: CASSQDSEEDYGYTF.

This clonotype was counted a few times. This rearrangement joins TRBV5-1 to TRBJ2-5; D is ambiguous. Germline V lookup: CDR1 SGHRS, CDR2 YFSETQ. The CDR3 is made up of 14 amino acids. Deletions cut 4 bases from V and 2 bases from J, with 12 bases between. The CDR3 DNA follows: TGCGCCAGCAGCATACTTACTGATCAAGAGACCCAGTACTTC. Encoded protein: CASSILTDQETQYF.

This chain joins TRBV6-2 or TRBV6-3 and TRBJ2-5; D gene unclear. Germline CDR1 and CDR2: MNHEY and SVGEGT. This CDR3 has 13 residues. Deletions cut 2 bases from V and 5 bases from J, with 9 bases between. CDR3 sequence (DNA): TGTGCCAGCAGTTACGTGGGAAGGGAGACCCAGTACTTC. Protein sequence: CASSYVGRETQYF.

This clonotype was picked up many times. The chain combines TRBV7-2 with TRBJ2-1; TRBD2 is a possible D gene (5 bases). V shed 1 base and J shed 6 bases, with 13 bases lying between them. The germline CDR1 and CDR2 sequences are SGHTA and FQGNSA. This CDR3 spans 15 amino acids. The CDR3 protein is CASSLESGIRNEQFF. CDR3 coding DNA: TGTGCCAGCAGCTTAGAATCGGGAATCCGCAATGAGCAGTTCTTC. The full variable domain, completed using reference TRBV7-2 and TRBJ2-1, is GAGVSQSPSNKVTEKGKDVELRCDPISGHTALYWYRQSLGQGLEFLIYFQGNSAPDKSGLPSDRFSAERTGGSVSTLTIQRTQQEDSAVYLCASSLESGIRNEQFFGPGTRLTVL.

The rearrangement joins TRBV5-1 to TRBJ2-5; no firm D call. Germline loops: CDR1 SGHRS, CDR2 YFSETQ. V gave up 4 bases and J gave up 4 bases, with 14 bases separating them. The CDR3 contains 14 residues. CDR3 sequence: CASSPTGSLETQYF. The CDR3 DNA follows: TGCGCCAGCAGCCCCACCGGGTCGCTAGAGACCCAGTACTTC. Combining the CDR3 with reference TRBV5-1 and TRBJ2-5 gives the whole variable domain KAGVTQTPRYLIKTRGQQVTLSCSPISGHRSVSWYQQTPGQGLQFLFEYFSETQRNKGNFPGRFSGRQFSNSRSEMNVSTLELGDSALYLCASSPTGSLETQYFGPGTRLLVL.

As concerns this clonotype: This may be a read error: a much more frequent sequence differs by one nucleotide. The CDR3 carries no conserved terminal phenylalanine or tryptophan, so it likely arises from a read error. The chain uses TRBV20-1 and TRBJ2-1, with TRBD2 identical over 8 bases. Germline trimming cut 0 bases from V and 4 bases from J; bases unmatched to any gene: 5. Germline V gene lookup returns CDR1 DFQATT and CDR2 SNEGSKA (reference sequence). This CDR3 is 15 amino acids long. CDR3 DNA sequence: TGCAGTGCTAGAGACCCGGGACTAGGATACAATGAGCAGTTCTTA. Translation: CSARDPGLGYNEQFL.

This clonotype was seen many times. J is TRBJ2-7 and V is TRBV7-8, with D perhaps TRBD1 or TRBD2 (6 bases each). This CDR3 has 17 residues. Deletions cut 5 bases from V and 1 base from J, with 21 bases between. Germline lookup yields CDR1 SGHVS and CDR2 FQNEAQ. The CDR3: CASSQKAKGGASYEQYF. The CDR3 bases are TGTGCCAGCAGCCAAAAAGCCAAGGGGGGAGCATCCTACGAGCAGTACTTC.

As to this clonotype: This likely comes from a read error, as the CDR3 has no conserved phenylalanine or tryptophan at its end. The J gene is TRBJ2-7, the V gene TRBV7-6; possible D gene TRBD1, 6 bases. The V gene's germline CDR1 is SGHVS and CDR2 FNYEAQ. The CDR3 contains 13 residues. V lost 6 bases, J lost 4 bases, and 13 bases lay in between. The CDR3, as DNA: TGTGCCAGCAGATCGGACAGTGCTTACGAGCAGTACTTA. Translated: CASRSDSAYEQYL.

The genes are TRBV5-4 and TRBJ2-1, with TRBD2 matching over 9 bases. CDR1 is SGHNT, CDR2 YYREEE, per germline (reference sequence). The CDR3 runs 15 residues. The V and J ends lost 5 bases and 7 bases, in that order; junction bases with no gene match: 10. The CDR3 DNA reads as TGTGCCAGCAGTCCAACGGGACTAGCTGGAAATGAGCAGTTCTTC. Translated, it gives CASSPTGLAGNEQFF.

A word on this clonotype: This could be a read error, since a much larger clone is one nucleotide away. The chain uses TRBV7-9 and TRBJ1-1, with 9 bases lining up with TRBD1. The CDR3 is made up of 15 amino acids. Germline values: CDR1 SEHNR, CDR2 FQNEAQ (reference sequence). The CDR3 reads CASSPIGQGNTDAFF. DNA for the CDR3: TGTGCCAGCAGCCCAATCGGACAGGGGAACACTGACGCTTTCTTT.

This clonotype was found many times. V and J are TRBV7-8 and TRBJ2-2; D is undetermined. Germline V gene sequence: CDR1 SGHVS, CDR2 FQNEAQ. The CDR3 consists of 14 residues. Trimming left V 5 bases short and J 4 bases short, with 11 bases between. CDR3: CASSPRDGTGELFF. CDR3 DNA sequence: TGTGCCAGCAGCCCCAGAGATGGCACCGGGGAGCTGTTTTTT.

This clonotype was recorded a few times. This rearrangement joins TRBV7-9 to TRBJ1-2; 12 bases line up with TRBD1. The CDR3 totals 16 residues. V shed 5 bases and J 3 bases; nucleotides not matched to a gene: 7. CDR1 is SEHNR and CDR2 is FQNEAQ in the germline V gene (reference sequence). The CDR3 nucleotides read TGTGCCAGCAGCCCCGGGACAGGGGGCGCGGACTATGGCTACACCTTC. Amino acid sequence: CASSPGTGGADYGYTF.

This sequence joins TRBV27 and TRBJ1-5, with D uncertain. This CDR3 comprises 17 residues. V lost 6 bases to trimming and J lost 5 bases, with 23 bases between them. Germline V gene lookup returns CDR1 MNHEY and CDR2 SMNVEV (reference sequence). DNA of the CDR3: TGTGCCAGCAGCCCGGGCCGCTCCCAAGGGTGGGATCAGCCCCAGCATTTT. Translation: CASSPGRSQGWDQPQHF.

This chain links TRBV6-2 or TRBV6-3 with TRBJ2-1, with TRBD2 identical over 8 bases. The CDR3 is made up of 15 amino acids. With 5 bases clipped from V and 8 bases from J, the junction kept 11 bases outside the gene matches. The V gene's germline CDR1 is MNHEY and CDR2 SVGEGT. The CDR3 protein is CASSVGGAVVYEQFF. The CDR3, as DNA: TGTGCCAGCAGTGTCGGGGGGGCCGTAGTCTATGAGCAGTTCTTC.

This clonotype has at least ten counts. The chain is built from TRBV7-8 and TRBJ1-1, with D maybe TRBD1 (6 bases). V was trimmed by 3 bases and J by 6 bases, leaving 17 bases between them. The germline V gene encodes CDR1 SGHVS and CDR2 FQNEAQ. The CDR3 loop spans 15 amino acids. DNA for the CDR3: TGTGCCAGCAGCTTCCCTCCAGGGGTTGGGGCTGAAGCTTTCTTT. Translation gives CASSFPPGVGAEAFF.